This TCR beta chain was recorded in a study of human T cells and chemical hapten exposure. This clonotype was counted at least ten times. Its antigen is unknown. TCRdb independently ran MiXCR on the RACE reads; one entry per CDR3 protein. The sample contains tens of thousands of distinct CDR3 sequences, nearly 10% of which appear only once. Germline V gives CDR1 ENHRY, CDR2 SYGVKD. CDR3 size: 13 residues. V shed 6 bases and J 5 bases; nucleotides not matched to a gene: 2. The study's findings and limits: With patch test score, the counts of PT1 expanded TCRs showed a positive correlation.

This sample's time point: pre-sensitization, week 0. Treatment meaning: therapeutic diphenylcyclopropenone sensitization with weekly scalp DPC. The receptor was derived from a woman aged 40-49 years with alopecia areata. Some clones in this sample may be carry-over from other donors' samples. The chain has TRBV10-3 and TRBJ1-4; 8 positions match TRBD1. This specimen was whole blood, taken in connection with sensitization to the hapten diphenylcyclopropenone (DPC). CDR3 sequence: CAIRRDRNEKLFF. The CDR3 coding sequence is TGTGCCATCAGGCGGGACAGGAATGAAAAACTGTTTTTT.